A selection of T cell receptor beta chains follows, all from one sample in a study of CD8+ T cells in alopecia areata. Generated by immunoSEQ multiplex PCR, the TCRdb table keeps only in-frame clones and is missing some. The sample lists roughly 110,000 clones; around three fifths were seen once. The specimen comprised CD4+ T cells sorted from blood, sampled at week 24, from a patient treated with tofacitinib. The receptors shown here come from a human donor with alopecia areata. The CDR3 runs from the conserved cysteine through the conserved F or W. A D gene is named only where the DNA matches it firmly. Rows may omit the clone size; those that give it use once, few, many or a size class.

v_call: TRBV5-1
clone_size: .
d_call: TRBD1
j_call: TRBJ2-5
cdr3_nt: TGCGCCAGCAGCGTCGGACAGGGTAGGGAGACCCAGTACTTC
cdr3_aa: CASSVGQGRETQYF

v_call: TRBV4-3
clone_size: .
d_call: .
j_call: TRBJ2-2
cdr3_nt: TGCGCCAGCAGCGATGAGAGGGCAAGGGGCGGCGGCACCGGGGAGCTGTTTTTT
cdr3_aa: CASSDERARGGGTGELFF

v_call: TRBV30
clone_size: .
d_call: .
j_call: TRBJ1-6
cdr3_nt: TGTGCCTGGAGTAGGAATGTAGGGTCACCCCTCCACTTT
cdr3_aa: CAWSRNVGSPLHF

v_call: TRBV5-1
clone_size: .
d_call: TRBD2
j_call: TRBJ2-7
cdr3_nt: TGCGCCAGCAGTTTTACCCCTCTAACTAGCGGGGGGACATACGAGCAGTACTTC
cdr3_aa: CASSFTPLTSGGTYEQYF

v_call: TRBV15
clone_size: .
d_call: .
j_call: TRBJ1-4
cdr3_nt: TGTGCCACCAGCAGAAGTACAGATATTGAAAAACTGTTTTTT
cdr3_aa: CATSRSTDIEKLFF

v_call: TRBV7-8
clone_size: few
d_call: .
j_call: TRBJ2-2
cdr3_nt: TGTGCCAGCAGCTTGTCTTCCGGGACCCCAAACACCGGGGAGCTGTTTTTT
cdr3_aa: CASSLSSGTPNTGELFF

v_call: TRBV25-1
clone_size: .
d_call: .
j_call: TRBJ2-6
cdr3_nt: TGTGCCAGCAGCCTCGTGGGGGCTGGGGCCAACGTCCTGACTTTC
cdr3_aa: CASSLVGAGANVLTF

v_call: TRBV11-2
clone_size: .
d_call: TRBD2
j_call: TRBJ2-3
cdr3_nt: TGTGCCAGCAGCTTAGATCGAAAAGCGGGGGTTGGAGATACGCAGTATTTT
cdr3_aa: CASSLDRKAGVGDTQYF

v_call: TRBV15
clone_size: .
d_call: .
j_call: TRBJ1-5
cdr3_nt: TGTGCCACCAGCAATAGGATGAGTGGCTTCAATCAGCCCCAGCATTTT
cdr3_aa: CATSNRMSGFNQPQHF

v_call: TRBV11-2
clone_size: .
d_call: .
j_call: TRBJ2-7
cdr3_nt: TGTGCCAGCAGCCCGTCTGTGACAGTCTACGAGCAGTACTTC
cdr3_aa: CASSPSVTVYEQYF

v_call: TRBV4-1
clone_size: .
d_call: .
j_call: TRBJ1-2
cdr3_nt: TGCGCCAGCAGCCAAGCAGGCACGTTCGGTGGCTACACCTTC
cdr3_aa: CASSQAGTFGGYTF

v_call: TRBV20-1
clone_size: .
d_call: .
j_call: TRBJ2-1
cdr3_nt: TGCAGTCTATCGGATAATATCGAGCAGTTCTTC
cdr3_aa: CSLSDNIEQFF

v_call: TRBV5-1
clone_size: .
d_call: .
j_call: TRBJ2-7
cdr3_nt: TGCGCCAGCAGCGCTACAGGGTCCGGCTACGAGCAGTACTTC
cdr3_aa: CASSATGSGYEQYF

v_call: TRBV29-1
clone_size: .
d_call: .
j_call: TRBJ1-2
cdr3_nt: TGCAGCGTTGAATCCAGGGCTGGCTACACCTTC
cdr3_aa: CSVESRAGYTF

v_call: TRBV19
clone_size: few
d_call: TRBD1
j_call: TRBJ2-4
cdr3_nt: TGTGCCAGTCGGGGACAGGGACGGGGGTTCCAGTACTTC
cdr3_aa: CASRGQGRGFQYF

v_call: TRBV11-2
clone_size: .
d_call: .
j_call: TRBJ1-2
cdr3_nt: TGTGCCAGCAGCGTCTCAGCTAACTATGGCTACACCTTC
cdr3_aa: CASSVSANYGYTF

v_call: TRBV2
clone_size: few
d_call: TRBD1
j_call: TRBJ2-7
cdr3_nt: TGTGCCAGCGGCCGGGACAGAGCCTACGAGCAGTACTTC
cdr3_aa: CASGRDRAYEQYF

v_call: TRBV27
clone_size: few
d_call: .
j_call: TRBJ1-2
cdr3_nt: TGTGCCAGCAGCCCGGGGGGGGGTCGTGGCTACACCTTC
cdr3_aa: CASSPGGGRGYTF

v_call: TRBV7-9
clone_size: .
d_call: .
j_call: TRBJ1-2
cdr3_nt: TGTGCCAGCAGCTCACAGGGAGACTATGGCTACACCTTC
cdr3_aa: CASSSQGDYGYTF

v_call: TRBV29-1
clone_size: .
d_call: .
j_call: TRBJ1-1
cdr3_nt: TGCAGCGCCAGGGATCAACAGGGGAACACTGAAGCTTTCTTT
cdr3_aa: CSARDQQGNTEAFF

v_call: TRBV18
clone_size: .
d_call: .
j_call: TRBJ1-1
cdr3_nt: TGTGCCAGCTCTACCGCTTTGGAGACTGAAGCTTTCTTT
cdr3_aa: CASSTALETEAFF

v_call: TRBV5-1
clone_size: .
d_call: TRBD1
j_call: TRBJ1-2
cdr3_nt: TGCGCCAGCAGCTGGGAACAGGGGGCCTATGGCTACACCTTC
cdr3_aa: CASSWEQGAYGYTF

v_call: TRBV5-6
clone_size: .
d_call: TRBD1
j_call: TRBJ1-2
cdr3_nt: TGTGCCAGCAGCACAGGGGACCTTAACTATGGCTACACCTTC
cdr3_aa: CASSTGDLNYGYTF

v_call: TRBV5-4
clone_size: few
d_call: .
j_call: TRBJ2-7
cdr3_nt: TGTGCCAGCAGCTTGATCGGCAGGGCAGGCGAGCAGTACTTC
cdr3_aa: CASSLIGRAGEQYF